These 27 T cell receptor beta chains share one sample of origin, sequenced in a study of shared clonotypes between healthy human individuals. Only in-frame clones appear in the TCRdb table, and some are missing; sequencing was by immunoSEQ multiplex PCR. The sample includes fewer than 3 million clones, 85% to 95% of them seen just once. The sequenced sample consisted of naive CD4+ T cells from PBMCs. Subset meaning: CD45RA+ positively selected. The receptor set was obtained from a man in his late teens or twenties in good health. Some clones in this sample may be carry-over from other donors' samples.

The chain couples TRBV28 to TRBJ2-7, with TRBD2 as a possible D gene (6 bases). The germline gives CDR1 MDHEN, CDR2 SYDVKM. CDR3 size: 11 residues. The CDR3: CGSEGSYEQYF. CDR3 coding DNA: TGTGGGTCGGAGGGCTCCTACGAGCAGTACTTC.

In regard to this clone: Other DNA sequences in this sample translate to the same CDR3. The V and J genes are TRBV5-1 and TRBJ2-7; D remains ambiguous. V was pared by 0 bases and J by 2 bases, with 6 bases between. The germline CDR1 and CDR2 sequences are SGHRS and YFSETQ. The CDR3 spans 13 residues. CDR3 sequence (DNA): TGCGCCAGCAGCTTGGACAGAACCTACGAGCAGTACTTC. Translation: CASSLDRTYEQYF.

The chain joins TRBV6-5 to TRBJ2-7; 10 bases are shared with TRBD2. CDR3 length: 14 residues. Losses at the gene ends were 7 bases for V and 2 bases for J; bases not matched to a gene: 5. Germline assignment: CDR1 MNHEY and CDR2 SVGAGI. The CDR3 nucleotides are TGTGCCAGCACCAAGCGGGGGGGGCCCTACGAGCAGTACTTC. Its translation: CASTKRGGPYEQYF.

V and J are TRBV28 and TRBJ2-1, with D unclear. Germline CDR1 is MDHEN and CDR2 is SYDVKM. V was shortened by 3 bases and J by 7 bases, with 4 bases between the two germline ends. This CDR3 is built from 11 residues. DNA for the CDR3: TGTGCCAGCAGTTTGAGTAATGAGCAGTTCTTC. Translating it yields CASSLSNEQFF.

The chain employs TRBV9 and TRBJ2-2; weak D call: TRBD1 (5 bases). V was cut by 0 bases and J by 2 bases, with 14 bases left in between. CDR1 and CDR2 (germline): SGDLS, YYNGEE. The CDR3 extends over 17 amino acids. The CDR3 DNA sequence: TGTGCCAGCAGCGTAGGTTTAGGGGCAGATAACACCGGGGAGCTGTTTTTT. This codes for CASSVGLGADNTGELFF.

This chain links TRBV7-9 with TRBJ1-2; no definite D call. The V gene's germline CDR1 is SEHNR and CDR2 FQNEAQ (reference sequence). Trimming pared 1 base from V and 6 bases from J, leaving 6 bases between. This CDR3 spans 12 amino acids. The CDR3 nucleotides are TGTGCCAGCAGCTTAGGGGCAAATGGCTACACCTTC. The encoded protein is CASSLGANGYTF.

V gene TRBV5-1 combines with J gene TRBJ1-1; D not resolved. Germline-derived CDR1 and CDR2 are SGHRS and YFSETQ. Trimming stripped 0 bases from V and 0 bases from J, with 12 bases between. The CDR3 runs 16 residues. The CDR3, as DNA: TGCGCCAGCAGCTTGGTGGCAGGACCCTTGAACACTGAAGCTTTCTTT. Protein sequence: CASSLVAGPLNTEAFF.

The V and J genes are TRBV28 and TRBJ2-3, with 9 bases matching TRBD1. CDR3 length equals 14 residues. The V segment lost 6 bases and the J segment 1 base; nucleotides outside the gene matches: 2. Germline V gene data show CDR1 as MDHEN and CDR2 as SYDVKM. This CDR3 is CASSRTGGTDTQYF. The CDR3 DNA reads TGTGCCAGCAGCCGGACAGGGGGCACAGATACGCAGTATTTT.

The chain joins TRBV5-1 to TRBJ1-1; D remains ambiguous. Germline V gives CDR1 SGHRS, CDR2 YFSETQ. Trimming took 4 bases from V and 4 from J, leaving 14 bases between them. This CDR3 has 14 residues. The CDR3 loop reads CASSPLPHGTEAFF. Here the CDR3 DNA reads TGCGCCAGCAGCCCCCTTCCGCACGGCACTGAAGCTTTCTTT.

The rearrangement uses TRBV28 and TRBJ2-3; D may be TRBD2 (6 bases). V was shortened by 3 bases and J by 4 bases, with 14 bases between the two germline ends. The CDR3 loop spans 15 amino acids. Looked up from germline, CDR1 is MDHEN and CDR2 is SYDVKM. CDR3: CASSFRGKVPDTQYF. CDR3 coding DNA: TGTGCCAGCAGTTTTCGCGGGAAGGTGCCAGATACGCAGTATTTT.

The CDR3 sequence: CASSIRALDYGYTF. The CDR3 DNA reads TGTGCCAGCAGCATCCGGGCCTTGGACTATGGCTACACCTTC. The V call is TRBV5-5, the J call TRBJ1-2, with D uncertain. V lost 4 bases to trimming and J lost 3 bases, with 13 bases between them. The V gene's germline CDR1 is SGHKS and CDR2 YYEKEE (reference sequence). The CDR3 extends over 14 amino acids.

This chain joins TRBV19 and TRBJ2-5, with 11 nucleotides matching TRBD2. The germline CDR1 and CDR2 sequences are LNHDA and SQIVND (reference sequence). J lost 3 bases, V lost 5 bases, and 8 bases had no gene match. The CDR3 totals 16 residues. In DNA form, the CDR3 reads TGTGCCAGTAGTCCTTTAGCGGGAGGGAAGAAAGAGACCCAGTACTTC. Translation gives CASSPLAGGKKETQYF.

This chain links TRBV7-2 with TRBJ2-3, with 8 bases identical to TRBD2. The CDR3 contains 15 residues. The V gene end was trimmed by 7 bases and the J gene end by 0 bases; junction bases not matched to a gene: 6. Germline V gene lookup returns CDR1 SGHTA and CDR2 FQGNSA. In nucleotides, the CDR3 is TGTGCCAGCACCCAAGCGGGGGCTAGCACAGATACGCAGTATTTT. Translation gives CASTQAGASTDTQYF.

This chain connects TRBV2 to TRBJ2-6, with D perhaps TRBD1 (5 bases). This CDR3 region has 15 residues. Trimming took off 4 bases at V and 0 bases at J, with 7 bases between the two ends. CDR1 and CDR2 from the germline V gene are SNHLY and FYNNEI. The chain's CDR3 is CASSGGGSGANVLTF. The CDR3, as DNA: TGTGCCAGCAGTGGGGGCGGCTCTGGGGCCAACGTCCTGACTTTC.

As to this clone: In the same sample, other DNA sequences code for this CDR3. The chain links TRBV7-3 to TRBJ1-1; D is unclear. Per germline, CDR1 SGHTA and CDR2 FQGTGA. V was cut by 5 bases and J by 1 base, with 8 bases left in between. The CDR3 runs 13 residues. The chain's CDR3 is CASSPTSNTEAFF. DNA of the CDR3: TGTGCCAGCAGCCCGACCTCGAACACTGAAGCTTTCTTT.

V and J are TRBV27 and TRBJ2-5; 7 bases align to TRBD1. Germline CDR1 and CDR2: MNHEY and SMNVEV (reference sequence). V trimming: 5 bases; J trimming: 4 bases; junction bases outside the gene matches: 10. There are 15 residues in the CDR3. The CDR3, as DNA: TGTGCCAGCAGTCCAGCCGGGACAGCGAGAGAGACCCAGTACTTC. This translates into CASSPAGTARETQYF.

V and J are TRBV7-2 and TRBJ2-2; D not certain. The CDR3 has 16 amino acids. The germline gives CDR1 SGHTA, CDR2 FQGNSA. The ends were cut back, 0 bases at V and 1 base at J, with 9 bases in the middle. CDR3 DNA: TGTGCCAGCAGCTTAGCAGGATCACGGAACACCGGGGAGCTGTTTTTT. Residues: CASSLAGSRNTGELFF.

Concerning this clone: The sample holds other DNA sequences that translate to the same CDR3. The J gene is TRBJ1-5, the V gene TRBV5-1; D is possibly TRBD1 (5 bases). The CDR3 loop spans 13 amino acids. Germline V lookup: CDR1 SGHRS, CDR2 YFSETQ. V was pared by 4 bases and J by 2 bases, with 7 bases between. CDR3 sequence (DNA): TGCGCCAGCAGCCTACAGGGCAATCAGCCCCAGCATTTT. The encoded protein is CASSLQGNQPQHF.

This clone showed up just once. The genes are TRBV28 and TRBJ2-7, with a possible D match to TRBD2 (5 bases). CDR3 length: 13 residues. Germline V gives CDR1 MDHEN, CDR2 SYDVKM. V shed 2 bases and J shed 3 bases, with 8 bases lying between them. The CDR3 nucleotides read TGTGCCAGCAGTTTACCGGACTTCTACGAGCAGTACTTC. This codes for CASSLPDFYEQYF.

The count of this clone is one. The J gene is TRBJ2-5, the V gene TRBV30, with TRBD2 identical over 13 bases. CDR1 and CDR2 from the germline V gene are GTSNPN and SVGIG (reference sequence). After removal of 4 bases from V and 1 base from J, the junction contained 12 bases not matched to a gene. This CDR3 is 18 amino acids long. The CDR3 sequence: CAWTRGLAGVGGQETQYF. For the CDR3, the DNA is TGTGCCTGGACCCGTGGACTAGCGGGAGTGGGGGGCCAAGAGACCCAGTACTTC.

This chain connects TRBV7-8 to TRBJ2-1; D unclear. This CDR3 spans 13 amino acids. Germline V gene data show CDR1 as SGHVS and CDR2 as FQNEAQ. The V end was cut by 5 bases, the J end by 8 bases, with 13 bases between. CDR3 protein: CASSPSRVDEQFF. DNA for the CDR3: TGTGCCAGCAGCCCGTCTAGGGTCGATGAGCAGTTCTTC.

This clone was detected a few times. The chain uses TRBV5-4 and TRBJ1-2; D is uncertain. The CDR3 is 13 residues long. With 3 bases removed from V and 0 bases from J, the gap between germline ends came to 6 bases. Germline V gene data show CDR1 as SGHNT and CDR2 as YYREEE (reference sequence). The CDR3 reads CASSSDANYGYTF. For the CDR3, the DNA is TGTGCCAGCAGCTCGGACGCTAACTATGGCTACACCTTC.

As regards this clone: Other DNA sequences in this sample translate to the same CDR3. The rearrangement links TRBV9 to TRBJ1-3, with D possibly TRBD1 on 5 matching bases. The CDR3 loop spans 15 amino acids. Deletions cut 0 bases from V and 2 bases from J, with 9 bases between. Germline-derived CDR1 and CDR2 are SGDLS and YYNGEE. CDR3 coding DNA: TGTGCCAGCAGCGTAGAAGGAGGGGCTGGAAACACCATATATTTT. Its translation: CASSVEGGAGNTIYF.

The rearrangement joins TRBV23-1 to TRBJ2-1; 8 nucleotides match TRBD2. TRBV23-1 falls under the ORF class, with uncertain function. V lost 3 bases, J lost 4 bases, and 5 bases stayed unmatched. This CDR3 has 15 amino acids. The CDR3 sequence: CASSQLREGYNEQFF. As DNA, the CDR3 is TGCGCCAGCAGTCAGCTTCGGGAGGGTTACAATGAGCAGTTCTTC.

CDR3 sequence (DNA): TGTGCCAGCAGCTTGGGGGGGCGCAGGACTGAAGCTTTCTTT. Translating gives CASSLGGRRTEAFF. This chain uses TRBV5-6 with TRBJ1-1, with D perhaps TRBD1 (6 bases). Trimming pared 0 bases from V and 5 bases from J, leaving 11 bases between. Germline CDR1 is SGHDT and CDR2 is YYEEEE. The CDR3 runs to 14 residues. The full variable domain, with the rest looked up from reference TRBV5-6 and TRBJ1-1, is DAGVTQSPTHLIKTRGQQVTLRCSPKSGHDTVSWYQQALGQGPQFIFQYYEEEERQRGNFPDRFSGHQFPNYSSELNVNALLLGDSALYLCASSLGGRRTEAFFGQGTRLTVV.

Written as DNA, the CDR3 is TGTGCCAGCTACCGAGGAGGGTTGGAGACCCAGTACTTC. Residues: CASYRGGLETQYF. The rearrangement uses TRBV6-5 and TRBJ2-5; D perhaps matches TRBD2 (6 bases). The CDR3 consists of 13 residues. V was pared by 8 bases and J by 5 bases, with 15 bases between. Germline-derived CDR1 and CDR2 are MNHEY and SVGAGI.

This chain connects TRBV10-3 to TRBJ2-1, with 10 bases matching TRBD2. Losses at the gene ends were 2 bases for V and 9 bases for J; bases not matched to a gene: 7. CDR3 size: 15 residues. CDR1 and CDR2 (germline): ENHRY, SYGVKD. Here the CDR3 reads CAISEAELAGTEQFF. CDR3 DNA sequence: TGTGCCATCAGTGAGGCCGAACTAGCGGGAACTGAGCAGTTCTTC.